This paragraph reports one TCR beta chain. Replicate sorted-subset PCRs were loaded with around 210 ng DNA, 31,000 or so T cell genomes. TCRdb's copy holds only in-frame clones and misses some; the assay was immunoSEQ multiplex PCR. The data hold about 2.2 million clones, with about 93% observed a single time. Naive CD8 cells comprised CD45RO-negative, CCR7-positively selected cells, excluding terminally differentiated effector memory CD45RA+ cells. This sample is part of a study of shared clonotypes between healthy human individuals. V shed 3 bases and J 3 bases; nucleotides not matched to a gene: 6. This CDR3 region has 16 residues. CDR1 is SGDLS and CDR2 is YYNGEE in the germline V gene.

This clonotype was obtained from a man younger than 30 in good health. Some clones in this sample may be carry-over from other donors' samples. Sequences were obtained from naive CD8+ T cells from PBMCs. The V call is TRBV9, the J call TRBJ1-2, with 12 bases that match TRBD1. Here the CDR3 reads CASSAGTGGSYYGYTF. The CDR3 DNA reads TGTGCCAGCAGCGCCGGGACAGGGGGCTCCTACTATGGCTACACCTTC.